This entry lists 7 T cell receptor beta chains sequenced from one sample in a study of shared clonotypes between healthy human individuals. The repertoire was sequenced with immunoSEQ multiplex PCR; TCRdb's copy has only in-frame clones and lacks some. This sample carries over 2 million clones, approximately 90% of them seen once, and the ten largest clones take more than 0.35%. What was sequenced was naive CD4+ T cells from PBMCs. The subset is: CD45RA+ positively selected. Receptors originate from a man between 18 and 35 years old in good health. Some clones in this sample may be carry-over from other donors' samples.

V and J are TRBV9 and TRBJ2-2, with 8 bases matching TRBD2. The CDR3 runs 16 residues. The junction had 12 bases not matched to a gene; V was cut back by 5 bases and J by 6 bases. Germline CDR1 and CDR2: SGDLS and YYNGEE. CDR3: CASRGLGRADAGELFF. The DNA of the CDR3 is TGTGCCAGCAGGGGGCTCGGGAGGGCCGACGCCGGGGAGCTGTTTTTT.

This rearrangement joins TRBV10-3 to TRBJ1-2, with D possibly being TRBD1 (6 bases). In germline, CDR1 is ENHRY, CDR2 SYGVKD. With 1 base removed from V and 2 bases from J, the gap between germline ends came to 20 bases. CDR3 length: 18 amino acids. As DNA, the CDR3 is TGTGCCATCAGTGAGTATCCCACAGGGAGCGTAGGAAACTATGGCTACACCTTC. It translates to CAISEYPTGSVGNYGYTF.

Concerning this clone itself: This same CDR3 is encoded by further DNA sequences in the sample. The chain combines TRBV6-1 with TRBJ1-2; D remains ambiguous. Trimming removed 8 bases from V and 1 base from J, with 5 bases in between. Germline CDR1 and CDR2: MNHNS and SASEGT. The CDR3 is made up of 11 amino acids. CDR3 coding DNA: TGTGCCAGCGGCAGTAACTATGGCTACACCTTC. It codes for CASGSNYGYTF.

The rearrangement uses TRBV5-5 and TRBJ2-7, with TRBD1 identical over 7 bases. V shed 4 bases and J 0 bases; nucleotides not matched to a gene: 4. The CDR3 sequence is 14 residues long. The germline gives CDR1 SGHKS, CDR2 YYEKEE (reference sequence). CDR3 protein: CASSRGDSSYEQYF. For the CDR3, the DNA is TGTGCCAGCAGCCGAGGGGACAGCTCCTACGAGCAGTACTTC.

The J gene is TRBJ2-6, the V gene TRBV5-1; D is unresolved. This CDR3 has 16 amino acids. Germline CDR1 and CDR2: SGHRS and YFSETQ. The V gene lost 4 bases and the J gene lost 0 bases, with 11 bases spanning the gap. For the CDR3, the DNA is TGCGCCAGCAGCCTGGGCCCTACCTCTGGGGCCAACGTCCTGACTTTC. It is translated as CASSLGPTSGANVLTF.

The chain is built from TRBV18 and TRBJ1-1; D remains ambiguous. The V gene lost 1 base and the J gene lost 6 bases, with 9 bases spanning the gap. In germline, CDR1 is KGHSH, CDR2 LQKENI. The CDR3 is 13 residues long. The CDR3, as DNA: TGTGCCAGCTCACCACTTGCCAACGCTGAAGCTTTCTTT. This encodes CASSPLANAEAFF.

J is TRBJ1-2 and V is TRBV7-8; 8 positions match TRBD1. CDR1 and CDR2 (germline): SGHVS, FQNEAQ. The ends lost 5 bases at V and 4 bases at J; junction bases unmatched: 9. The CDR3 covers 15 residues. The CDR3 protein is CASSKDRGQVYGYTF. CDR3 DNA sequence: TGTGCCAGCAGCAAAGACAGGGGTCAAGTCTATGGCTACACCTTC.